This TCR beta chain derives from a study of T cell repertoires in cytomegalovirus infection. Across the study: It was recently identified HLA-C-restricted and well-studied HLA-B-restricted CMV epitopes that the study used. Both CMV infection and a matching HLA type were indicated by public TCR beta signatures. Notes on the study in general: CMV-specific TCR beta clonotypes restricted by HLA-C were the ones dominating the ex vivo response. Summed frequency of shared TCR beta families picked out CMV carriers who also had the relevant HLA.

This clonotype was seen repeatedly, ten times or more. Its antigen remains unidentified. CDR3 length: 16 amino acids. Germline-derived CDR1 and CDR2 are SGHVS and FNYEAQ. The V end lost 5 bases, the J end lost 3 bases, and 20 bases lay between the germline ends. TCRdb passed the reads through MiXCR, listing each CDR3 protein once. The sample has about 340,000 distinct CDR3 sequences, just under 30% seen once. Source: cultured PBMCs, taken from culture after CMV antigen stimulation. This sequence was found in a human donor in good health (CMV status not recorded). Some clones in this sample may be carry-over from other donors' samples. This chain joins TRBV7-6 and TRBJ2-7; TRBD1 might be the D (6 bases). CDR3 protein: CASSKTSTGLVYEQYF. The CDR3 DNA sequence: TGTGCCAGCAGCAAGACCTCAACAGGGCTTGTCTACGAGCAGTACTTC.